Sequencing of this TCR beta chain was carried out in a study of shared clonotypes between healthy human individuals. Broader study findings: Non-shared clonotypes showed lower generation probabilities than clonotypes common to all four donors.

This clone has only a few counts. Antigen specificity is unknown. Sequencing used immunoSEQ multiplex PCR; TCRdb keeps in-frame clones, though not all of them. The profile shows over 700,000 clones, approximately 72% of them singletons. The CDR3 is 13 residues long. Germline V CDR1 and CDR2: MGHRA, YSYEKL. Trimming shortened V by 1 base and J by 7 bases, and 10 bases separated the two germline ends. The TCR comes from a woman in her thirties in good health. The sequenced sample was memory CD4+ T cells sorted from blood. Subset of the sample: CD45RA-negative fraction. The V gene is TRBV4-1, the J gene TRBJ1-1; D is perhaps TRBD1 (5 bases). The CDR3 loop is CASSQVGRDEAFF. The CDR3 DNA follows: TGCGCCAGCAGCCAAGTGGGACGGGATGAAGCTTTCTTT.